The clone carrying this T cell receptor beta chain was observed a single time. This beta chain came through as a stray read in a library set up for alpha chains, and its size says little. The data derive from a study of T cells of healthy individuals. From the 5' RACE reads, TCRdb called clonotypes with MiXCR, one entry per CDR3 protein. The table lists about 250 distinct CDR3 sequences, 95% to 99% of them singletons, with about 5.4% in the top ten. V lost 6 bases and J 6 bases, leaving 20 bases between the germline ends. The CDR3 has 14 amino acids. Germline V lookup: CDR1 SQVTM, CDR2 ANQGSEA. The receptor was derived from a female donor in good health. The rearrangement uses TRBV29-1 and TRBJ1-1; D might be TRBD1 (5 bases). The CDR3 region has the DNA TGCAGCGTAGCAAATAGGGGCAGAAGGTCTGAAGCTTTCTTT. Translated: CSVANRGRRSEAFF.